One and the same sample provided the 17 T cell receptor beta chains below, sequenced in a study of T cell repertoires in cytomegalovirus infection. TCRdb fed the reads into MiXCR, producing one record per CDR3 protein. The sample lists about 190,000 distinct CDR3 sequences, 28% occurring once. Sequencing was done on a sample of PBMCs. These receptor sequences come from a human donor in good health (CMV status not recorded). Some clones in this sample may be carry-over from other donors' samples.

The V call is TRBV29-1, the J call TRBJ2-3; 12 bases are shared with TRBD2. CDR3 length: 13 amino acids. V shed 8 bases, J shed 9 bases, and the junction held 9 bases outside the gene matches. Germline lookup yields CDR1 SQVTM and CDR2 ANQGSEA. CDR3 in amino acids: CSSTSGGPSTQYF. In DNA form, the CDR3 reads TGCAGCTCTACTAGCGGGGGGCCCTCGACGCAGTATTTT.

J is TRBJ2-1 and V is TRBV3-1; D may be TRBD2 (5 bases). This CDR3 comprises 14 residues. V was trimmed by 4 bases and J by 7 bases, leaving 14 bases between them. Looked up from germline, CDR1 is LGHDT and CDR2 is YNNKEL (reference sequence). The CDR3 coding sequence is TGTGCCAGCAGCCTTGAGGGAATCAGGAATGAGCAGTTCTTC. It is translated as CASSLEGIRNEQFF.

The CDR3: CASNPMEGRNSPLHF. Written as DNA, the CDR3 is TGTGCCAGCAACCCTATGGAGGGCAGAAATTCACCCCTCCACTTT. The chain joins TRBV6-8 to TRBJ1-6; D ambiguous. V lost 7 bases and J 7 bases, leaving 17 bases between the germline ends. Looked up from germline, CDR1 is MNHGY and CDR2 is SAAAGT. This CDR3 has 15 amino acids.

The chain carries TRBV20-1 and TRBJ2-3; the D gene is possibly TRBD1 (5 bases). Germline V lookup: CDR1 DFQATT, CDR2 SNEGSKA (reference sequence). The CDR3 is 14 residues long. The CDR3, as DNA: TGCAGCGTACCAGCAGGGAAAATTGAAAATACGCAGTATTTT. This codes for CSVPAGKIENTQYF.

This sequence joins TRBV4-1 and TRBJ2-1, with D perhaps given as TRBD1 or TRBD2 (5 bases each). V was cut by 3 bases and J by 7 bases, with 16 bases left in between. Per germline, CDR1 MGHRA and CDR2 YSYEKL. This CDR3 is 15 amino acids long. The CDR3 sequence: CASSQFPGPNNEQFF. As DNA, the CDR3 is TGCGCCAGCAGCCAGTTTCCGGGACCCAATAATGAGCAGTTCTTC.

Only a few counts were recorded for this clonotype. The chain is built from TRBV19 and TRBJ2-1; TRBD2 matches at 8 bases. J was trimmed by 2 bases and V by 5 bases; bases with no gene match: 8. The V gene's germline CDR1 is LNHDA and CDR2 SQIVND (reference sequence). The CDR3 has 16 residues. Written as DNA, the CDR3 is TGTGCCAGTAGTCCCGGCCCGGGAGGGACCTACAATGAGCAGTTCTTC. This encodes CASSPGPGGTYNEQFF.

This clonotype was picked up a small number of times. This chain joins TRBV12-3 or TRBV12-4 and TRBJ1-1, with D tentatively TRBD1 (6 bases). Trimming removed 4 bases at V and 5 bases at J, with 20 bases between. CDR3 size: 16 residues. CDR3 sequence reads: CASSSHRGGLGTEAFF. The CDR3 DNA follows: TGTGCCAGCAGTTCCCACCGGGGGGGGCTGGGTACTGAAGCTTTCTTT.

The sample holds many counts of this clonotype. The V and J genes are TRBV7-2 and TRBJ2-1; D gene uncertain. Looked up from germline, CDR1 is SGHTA and CDR2 is FQGNSA. This CDR3 is built from 15 residues. The V end lost 4 bases, the J end lost 0 bases, and 10 bases lay between the germline ends. This CDR3 is CASSSGLSSYNEQFF. The CDR3, as DNA: TGTGCCAGCAGCTCGGGTTTGAGCTCCTACAATGAGCAGTTCTTC. Variable domain in full (rest from reference TRBV7-2 and TRBJ2-1): GAGVSQSPSNKVTEKGKDVELRCDPISGHTALYWYRQSLGQGLEFLIYFQGNSAPDKSGLPSDRFSAERTGGSVSTLTIQRTQQEDSAVYLCASSSGLSSYNEQFFGPGTRLTVL.

The chain carries TRBV15 and TRBJ1-2, with D perhaps TRBD1 (6 bases). CDR3 size: 14 residues. Between the trimmed V and J ends, which lost 0 bases and 4 bases, there was a span of 9 bases. Germline V gene lookup returns CDR1 LNHNV and CDR2 YYDKDF (reference sequence). In DNA, the CDR3 is TGTGCCACCAGCAGAGATCGGGGGCTCTATGGCTACACCTTC. Translation gives CATSRDRGLYGYTF.

This chain uses TRBV20-1 with TRBJ2-7; D call uncertain. V lost 4 bases and J 3 bases, leaving 13 bases between the germline ends. Germline CDR1 and CDR2: DFQATT and SNEGSKA (reference sequence). The CDR3 has 13 residues. CDR3 residues: CSAMDGDDYEQYF. In DNA, the CDR3 is TGCAGTGCTATGGACGGAGATGACTACGAGCAGTACTTC.

This clonotype was counted between two and nine times. CDR3 region: CASGPPGSGIQYF. CDR3 bases: TGTGCTAGTGGTCCGCCGGGGTCCGGAATTCAGTACTTC. V usage is TRBV12-5 and J usage is TRBJ2-4, with a tentative D call TRBD2 (5 bases). The germline V gene has CDR1 LGHNT and CDR2 FRNRAP. The CDR3 is 13 amino acids. Trimming cost V 5 bases and J 10 bases, with 15 bases left between them. The full variable domain, rest sourced from reference TRBV12-5 and TRBJ2-4, is DARVTQTPRHKVTEMGQEVTMRCQPILGHNTVFWYRQTMMQGLELLAYFRNRAPLDDSGMPKDRFSAEMPDATLATLKIQPSEPRDSAVYFCASGPPGSGIQYFGAGTRLSVL.

In its sample, this clonotype was seen a few times. The V gene is TRBV5-6, the J gene TRBJ1-1; 8 bases are shared with TRBD1. The junction had 14 bases not matched to a gene; V was cut back by 3 bases and J by 4 bases. Germline CDR1 reads SGHDT; CDR2 reads YYEEEE. This CDR3 comprises 17 residues. CDR3: CASSYIRTGGSGTEAFF. The CDR3 DNA reads TGTGCCAGCAGCTATATCCGTACAGGGGGGAGCGGCACTGAAGCTTTCTTT. Combining the CDR3 with reference TRBV5-6 and TRBJ1-1 gives the whole variable domain DAGVTQSPTHLIKTRGQQVTLRCSPKSGHDTVSWYQQALGQGPQFIFQYYEEEERQRGNFPDRFSGHQFPNYSSELNVNALLLGDSALYLCASSYIRTGGSGTEAFFGQGTRLTVV.

This clonotype was detected ten times or more. The chain couples TRBV7-8 to TRBJ2-3, with D hard to call. V was pared by 5 bases and J by 2 bases, with 17 bases between. Germline V gene lookup returns CDR1 SGHVS and CDR2 FQNEAQ. There are 16 residues in the CDR3. In nucleotides, the CDR3 is TGTGCCAGCAGCCCTGCCCCCAGTTTATTCACAGATACGCAGTATTTT. Residues: CASSPAPSLFTDTQYF.

The V gene is TRBV3-1, the J gene TRBJ2-3, with D perhaps TRBD2 (5 bases). The V and J ends lost 1 base and 1 base respectively, with 9 bases between them. Germline V gives CDR1 LGHDT, CDR2 YNNKEL (reference sequence). The CDR3 contains 15 residues. This CDR3 reads CASSQGRAGTDTQYF. The CDR3 DNA sequence: TGTGCCAGCAGCCAAGGACGAGCGGGCACAGATACGCAGTATTTT.

This chain joins TRBV12-3 or TRBV12-4 and TRBJ1-1, with TRBD1 identical over 10 bases. There are 14 residues in the CDR3. Unmatched junction bases numbered 3, after V lost 7 bases and J lost 1 base. The CDR3: CASTRTGGNTEAFF. The CDR3 coding sequence is TGTGCCAGCACCCGGACAGGGGGGAACACTGAAGCTTTCTTT.

The CDR3 spells CSGDRGQETQYF. The CDR3 DNA reads as TGCAGCGGAGACCGGGGACAAGAGACCCAGTACTTC. This chain connects TRBV29-1 to TRBJ2-5; D perhaps matches TRBD2 (5 bases). The ends were cut back, 7 bases at V and 2 bases at J, with 11 bases in the middle. The CDR3 has 12 residues. CDR1 and CDR2 from the germline V gene are SQVTM and ANQGSEA. The whole variable domain, filled in from reference TRBV29-1 and TRBJ2-5, reads SAVISQKPSRDICQRGTSLTIQCQVDSQVTMMFWYRQQPGQSLTLIATANQGSEATYESGFVIDKFPISRPNLTFSTLTVSNMSPEDSSIYLCSGDRGQETQYFGPGTRLLVL.

The sample holds many counts of this clonotype. CDR3 in DNA: TGTGCCAGCAGCTTGAGTCCCCCGGGGGGCATGAACACTGAAGCTTTCTTT. It encodes CASSLSPPGGMNTEAFF. The gene calls are TRBV7-3 and TRBJ1-1; tentative D call: TRBD1 (6 bases). In germline, CDR1 is SGHTA, CDR2 FQGTGA. The V end was cut by 3 bases, the J end by 0 bases, with 17 bases between. This CDR3 is built from 17 residues.